The next 28 T cell receptor beta chains were all read from a single sample in a study of blood T cells in healthy people across ages. A second roughly 6 to 11 cycle PCR used barcoded and J-beta primers. TCRdb reanalysed the 5' RACE reads using MiXCR and keeps one entry per CDR3 protein. The data hold some 1.6 million distinct CDR3 sequences, with about 35% observed a single time. Sequencing was carried out using blood. These receptors were obtained from a woman aged 30 to 39 in good health.

The chain uses TRBV5-1 and TRBJ2-7; 10 bases match TRBD2. Unmatched junction bases numbered 14, after V lost 10 bases and J lost 7 bases. From germline, CDR1 is SGHRS and CDR2 YFSETQ. There are 14 residues in the CDR3. The CDR3 protein is CASRTSGGVFEQYF. The CDR3 nucleotides read TGCGCCTCCAGGACTAGCGGAGGGGTCTTTGAGCAGTACTTC.

V gene TRBV28 combines with J gene TRBJ1-2, with D possibly being TRBD1 (5 bases). CDR1 is MDHEN and CDR2 is SYDVKM in the germline V gene. This CDR3 spans 13 amino acids. V dropped 6 bases and J dropped 6 bases, with 14 bases sitting between them. The CDR3, as DNA: TGTGCCAGCAGCAACTCAGGGCCACATGGCTACACCTTC. Its protein product is CASSNSGPHGYTF.

Worth noting for this clonotype: At one end the junction does not follow the germline gene, possibly because of a read error. J is TRBJ2-1 and V is TRBV5-1, with D perhaps TRBD1 (5 bases). CDR1 and CDR2 from the germline V gene are SGHRS and YFSETQ. The CDR3 loop spans 14 amino acids. In DNA, the CDR3 is TGCGCCAGCAGCCTATACACAGGATACAATGAGAAGTTCTTC. Its protein is CASSLYTGYNEKFF.

The chain joins TRBV20-1 to TRBJ2-7; 10 bases fit TRBD2. Germline V gene data show CDR1 as DFQATT and CDR2 as SNEGSKA (reference sequence). V was clipped by 4 bases and J by 3 bases; unmatched bases: 15. The CDR3 loop spans 17 amino acids. CDR3 in amino acids: CSAIDQPRTSGRYEQYF. DNA of the CDR3: TGCAGTGCTATCGACCAACCTCGGACTAGCGGTCGCTACGAGCAGTACTTC.

Regarding this clonotype: A read error may explain this, as a much larger clone is one base away. The chain carries TRBV5-1 and TRBJ2-1; 9 nucleotides match TRBD2. This CDR3 has 15 residues. Germline CDR1 and CDR2: SGHRS and YFSETQ. Written as DNA, the CDR3 is TGCGCCAGCAGCGATAGCGGGAGCTCCTACGATGAGCAGTTCTTC. This encodes CASSDSGSSYDEQFF.

Ten or more counts support this clonotype. The V and J genes are TRBV29-1 and TRBJ1-1; a possible D gene is TRBD1 (5 bases). Trimming took off 5 bases at V and 5 bases at J, with 9 bases between the two ends. The CDR3 contains 11 residues. Germline assignment: CDR1 SQVTM and CDR2 ANQGSEA. The CDR3 DNA is TGCAGCGTTCAGGGTCGGACTGAAGCTTTCTTT. This encodes CSVQGRTEAFF.

The chain links TRBV4-1 to TRBJ1-2, with TRBD1 as a possible D gene (5 bases). With 0 bases removed from V and 12 bases from J, the gap between germline ends came to 17 bases. The length of the CDR3 is 14 residues. CDR1 and CDR2 (germline): MGHRA, YSYEKL. In DNA form, the CDR3 reads TGCGCCAGCAGCCAAGAGTGGGGCCGGGGGGACGACACCTTC. Encoded protein: CASSQEWGRGDDTF.

Remarks on this clonotype: It may be a read error: a sequence one base away is much more abundant. The chain links TRBV29-1 to TRBJ1-2, with D perhaps TRBD1 (6 bases). Germline-derived CDR1 and CDR2 are SQVTM and ANQGSEA. The CDR3 sequence is 14 residues long. Trimming pared 6 bases from V and 8 bases from J, leaving 22 bases between. For the CDR3, the DNA is TGCAGCGTGGAGAAGAGGGGGGACTCCCCGGGCTACACCTTC. It is translated as CSVEKRGDSPGYTF.

In its sample, this clonotype was seen a few times. A read error may produce the germline difference seen at one junction end. The genes are TRBV20-1 and TRBJ1-2, with 7 bases lining up with TRBD1. Per the germline V gene, CDR1 is DFQATT and CDR2 is SNEGSKA (reference sequence). There are 13 residues in the CDR3. The CDR3 DNA is TGCAGTGCTAGGCCGGGACAGCACTATGGCTGCACCTTC. This codes for CSARPGQHYGCTF.

This rearrangement joins TRBV20-1 to TRBJ1-5; 11 bases map to TRBD1. Germline CDR1 reads DFQATT; CDR2 reads SNEGSKA (reference sequence). V lost 6 bases, J lost 10 bases, and 11 bases stayed unmatched. This CDR3 spans 14 amino acids. For the CDR3, the DNA is TGCAGTGCCAAGTTGGGACAGGGGGTGAGACCCCAGCATTTT. The encoded protein is CSAKLGQGVRPQHF.

This clonotype was detected only a few times. CDR3 sequence (DNA): TGTGCCACCAGCACGGGCGACACAGATACGCAGTATTTT. Protein: CATSTGDTDTQYF. V usage is TRBV15 and J usage is TRBJ2-3; D is uncertain. V lost 4 bases and J 2 bases, leaving 7 bases between the germline ends. The CDR3 consists of 13 residues. From germline, CDR1 is LNHNV and CDR2 YYDKDF (reference sequence).

This chain uses TRBV5-1 with TRBJ2-1, with 12 bases matching TRBD2. Looked up from germline, CDR1 is SGHRS and CDR2 is YFSETQ. The V and J ends lost 0 bases and 5 bases, in that order; junction bases with no gene match: 9. The CDR3 sequence is 18 residues long. CDR3 coding DNA: TGCGCCAGCAGCTTGGGGATCCTAGCGGGAGGGTACGACAATGAGCAGTTCTTC. Its protein is CASSLGILAGGYDNEQFF.

This chain joins TRBV6-4 and TRBJ2-7, with TRBD2 as a possible D gene (6 bases). V dropped 6 bases and J dropped 5 bases, with 17 bases sitting between them. The CDR3 has 14 residues. CDR1 is MRHNA and CDR2 is SNTAGT in the germline V gene. The CDR3 loop reads CASSEGLWSNEQYF. The CDR3 DNA sequence: TGTGCCAGCAGCGAGGGACTCTGGTCCAACGAGCAGTACTTC.

The chain recombines TRBV28 with TRBJ2-7; possibly TRBD1 for D (5 bases). The germline V gene has CDR1 MDHEN and CDR2 SYDVKM. Trimming shortened V by 3 bases and J by 3 bases, and 15 bases separated the two germline ends. The CDR3 extends over 15 amino acids. CDR3 nucleotide sequence: TGTGCCAGCAGTTTCGGCAGGGCCCTATTCTACGAGCAGTACTTC. Its protein is CASSFGRALFYEQYF.

The rearrangement uses TRBV5-6 and TRBJ2-5; 8 positions agree with TRBD2. The J call may be mistaken, given a closer DNA end match to TRBJ2-7. CDR1 is SGHDT, CDR2 YYEEEE, per germline. This CDR3 spans 15 amino acids. CDR3 residues: CASSRGGTLTYEQYF. The CDR3 DNA reads TGTGCCAGCAGCCGGGGGGGTACACTGACCTACGAGCAGTACTTC.

In DNA form, the CDR3 reads TGCAGCGTTGAAGATCATGGGGGAATGGGGACTGAAGCTTTCTTT. Residues: CSVEDHGGMGTEAFF. The gene calls are TRBV29-1 and TRBJ1-1; D might be TRBD1 (5 bases). Germline loops: CDR1 SQVTM, CDR2 ANQGSEA. The V gene lost 0 bases and the J gene lost 5 bases, with 16 bases spanning the gap. This CDR3 spans 15 amino acids.

The chain employs TRBV20-1 and TRBJ2-1, with D perhaps matching TRBD1 or TRBD2 (5 bases each). The CDR3 is 13 amino acids. Trimming took off 4 bases at V and 2 bases at J, with 9 bases between the two ends. Germline CDR1 is DFQATT and CDR2 is SNEGSKA (reference sequence). CDR3 nucleotide sequence: TGCAGTGCTACGGGACGGGCCTACAATGAGCAGTTCTTC. Its protein is CSATGRAYNEQFF.

This clonotype showed up just a few times. CDR3 nucleotides: TGTGCCAGCAGCTCGCCTGCCGGCAACGGAGCCTACGAGCAGTACTTC. Amino acid sequence: CASSSPAGNGAYEQYF. This chain links TRBV7-2 with TRBJ2-7; D gene uncertain. The V and J ends lost 4 bases and 2 bases respectively, with 18 bases between them. Germline values: CDR1 SGHTA, CDR2 FQGNSA. The length of the CDR3 is 16 residues.

Concerning this clonotype itself: This may arise from a read error, as a much more abundant clone is one base away. This chain connects TRBV7-9 to TRBJ2-5; 12 positions match TRBD2. CDR1 is SEHNR and CDR2 is FQNEAQ in the germline V gene (reference sequence). J was trimmed by 11 bases and V by 4 bases; bases with no gene match: 17. This CDR3 spans 17 amino acids. CDR3 sequence: CASSSGLAGHLGNEQYF. CDR3 sequence (DNA): TGTGCCAGCAGCTCTGGACTAGCGGGGCACCTGGGGAATGAGCAGTACTTC.

In its sample, this clonotype was seen a few times. The rearrangement uses TRBV24-1 and TRBJ2-3; D may match TRBD1 or TRBD2 (5 bases each). The CDR3 consists of 15 residues. Trimming removed 3 bases from V and 4 bases from J, with 13 bases in between. Germline V lookup: CDR1 KGHDR, CDR2 SFDVKD. CDR3 sequence: CATSDPHGTSDTQYF. CDR3 nucleotide sequence: TGTGCCACCAGTGATCCCCACGGGACCTCAGATACGCAGTATTTT.

The chain combines TRBV15 with TRBJ2-3; D is perhaps TRBD2 (6 bases). CDR1 and CDR2 (germline): LNHNV, YYDKDF (reference sequence). The V gene lost 5 bases and the J gene lost 2 bases, with 20 bases spanning the gap. This CDR3 is built from 17 residues. The CDR3 protein is CATSLGTLTSATDTQYF. DNA for the CDR3: TGTGCCACCAGCCTCGGGACTCTAACCAGCGCCACAGATACGCAGTATTTT.

The V and J genes are TRBV6-1 and TRBJ2-3; D possibly corresponds to TRBD2 (6 bases). Germline CDR1 is MNHNS and CDR2 is SASEGT. This CDR3 region has 14 residues. The V and J ends lost 2 bases and 7 bases respectively, with 13 bases between them. The CDR3 DNA sequence: TGTGCCAGCAGTGAATATGGGGGGACCCATACGCAGTATTTT. Amino acid sequence: CASSEYGGTHTQYF.

The chain has TRBV4-1 and TRBJ1-1, with 7 bases lining up with TRBD1. Germline V gives CDR1 MGHRA, CDR2 YSYEKL. CDR3 length: 15 residues. J gave up 1 base and V 1 base, and 3 bases lay outside the gene matches. The CDR3 spells CASSQVGTANTEAFF. The CDR3 DNA is TGCGCCAGCAGCCAAGTTGGGACAGCGAACACTGAAGCTTTCTTT.

The chain uses TRBV11-2 and TRBJ2-4; D gene uncertain. The J call may be incorrect, as the DNA end agrees better with TRBJ2-7. This CDR3 spans 13 amino acids. Germline lookup yields CDR1 SGHAT and CDR2 FQNNGV. The CDR3: CASSEGYGYEQYF. CDR3 nucleotide sequence: TGTGCCAGCAGTGAAGGGTACGGCTACGAGCAGTACTTC.

Many counts were recorded for this clonotype. The gene calls are TRBV20-1 and TRBJ2-7; 11 bases map to TRBD2. Germline V gene data show CDR1 as DFQATT and CDR2 as SNEGSKA (reference sequence). The CDR3 is 15 amino acids. The junction had 9 bases not matched to a gene; V was cut back by 6 bases and J by 2 bases. The CDR3 DNA follows: TGCAGTGCCCAAAACCTAGCGGGGGGAACCTACGAGCAGTACTTC. This encodes CSAQNLAGGTYEQYF.

The rearrangement uses TRBV24-1 and TRBJ1-5; D is perhaps TRBD1 (5 bases). This CDR3 region has 15 residues. Germline V gene data show CDR1 as KGHDR and CDR2 as SFDVKD. Trimming pared 1 base from V and 3 bases from J, leaving 9 bases between. CDR3 sequence (DNA): TGTGCCACCAGTGATTTTGGACAACTCAATCAGCCCCAGCATTTT. This gives the protein CATSDFGQLNQPQHF.

The chain has TRBV27 and TRBJ2-1; D uncertain. Trimming took off 5 bases at V and 7 bases at J, with 12 bases between the two ends. Germline V CDR1 and CDR2: MNHEY, SMNVEV (reference sequence). This CDR3 has 13 residues. DNA for the CDR3: TGTGCCAGCAGTCCATTCGATGGAAATGAGCAGTTCTTC. Its protein is CASSPFDGNEQFF.

The rearrangement joins TRBV18 to TRBJ1-5, with unresolved D. The CDR3 totals 15 residues. Germline-derived CDR1 and CDR2 are KGHSH and LQKENI. Trimming removed 4 bases at V and 4 bases at J, with 14 bases between. The CDR3 here is CASSRGSGGNQPQHF. Here the CDR3 DNA reads TGTGCCAGCTCACGCGGGTCTGGTGGAAATCAGCCCCAGCATTTT. Based on the CDR3 plus reference TRBV18 and TRBJ1-5, the full variable domain is NAGVMQNPRHLVRRRGQEARLRCSPMKGHSHVYWYRQLPEEGLKFMVYLQKENIIDESGMPKERFSAEFPKEGPSILRIQQVVRGDSAAYFCASSRGSGGNQPQHFGDGTRLSIL.